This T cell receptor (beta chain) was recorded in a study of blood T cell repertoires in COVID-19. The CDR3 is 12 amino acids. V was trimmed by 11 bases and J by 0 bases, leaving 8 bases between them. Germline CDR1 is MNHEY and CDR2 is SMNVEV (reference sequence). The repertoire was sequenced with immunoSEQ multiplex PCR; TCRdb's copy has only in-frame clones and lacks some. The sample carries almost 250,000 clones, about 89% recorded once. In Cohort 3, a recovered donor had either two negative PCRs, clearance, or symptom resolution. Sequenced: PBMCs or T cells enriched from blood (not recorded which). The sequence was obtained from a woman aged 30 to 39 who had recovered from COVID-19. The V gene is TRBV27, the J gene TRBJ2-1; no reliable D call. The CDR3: CAAGSSYNEQFF. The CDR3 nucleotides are TGTGCCGCAGGTAGCTCCTACAATGAGCAGTTCTTC.